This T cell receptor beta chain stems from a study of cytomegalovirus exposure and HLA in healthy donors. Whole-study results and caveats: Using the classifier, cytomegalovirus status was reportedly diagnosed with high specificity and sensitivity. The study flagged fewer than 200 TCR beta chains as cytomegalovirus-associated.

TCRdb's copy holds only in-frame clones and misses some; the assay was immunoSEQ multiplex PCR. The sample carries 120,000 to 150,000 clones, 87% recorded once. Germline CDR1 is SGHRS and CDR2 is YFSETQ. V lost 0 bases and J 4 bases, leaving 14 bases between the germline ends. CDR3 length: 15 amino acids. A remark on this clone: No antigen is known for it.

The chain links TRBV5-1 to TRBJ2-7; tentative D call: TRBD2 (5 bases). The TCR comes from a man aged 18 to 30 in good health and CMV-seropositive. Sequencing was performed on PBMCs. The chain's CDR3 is CASSLEGGGSYEQYF. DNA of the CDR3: TGCGCCAGCAGCTTGGAGGGCGGAGGCTCTTACGAGCAGTACTTC.